The 25 T cell receptor beta chains below all came from one sample that was sequenced in a study of blood T cell repertoires in COVID-19. Libraries were prepared by immunoSEQ multiplex PCR; TCRdb keeps only in-frame clonotypes and omits some of them. The data hold around 96,000 clones, with 90% to 95% observed a single time. The sequencing sample was made of peripheral blood. Every receptor here comes from a human donor with active COVID-19. The donor label of this sample is uncertain.

The V and J genes are TRBV12-3 or TRBV12-4 and TRBJ2-7; D call uncertain. With 3 bases removed from V and 5 bases from J, the gap between germline ends came to 5 bases. The CDR3 is 11 residues long. DNA of the CDR3: TGTGCCAGCAGTTTGGGCAACGAGCAGTACTTC. This translates into CASSLGNEQYF.

In nucleotides, the CDR3 is TGTGCCAGCAGCCCCGGGGACAGCCTAGGGGAGACCCAGTACTTC. This translates into CASSPGDSLGETQYF. This sequence joins TRBV7-2 and TRBJ2-5; 7 bases map to TRBD1. V lost 5 bases, J lost 5 bases, and 11 bases stayed unmatched. This CDR3 has 15 residues. Per the germline V gene, CDR1 is SGHTA and CDR2 is FQGNSA. Full variable domain (remainder filled in from reference TRBV7-2 and TRBJ2-5): GAGVSQSPSNKVTEKGKDVELRCDPISGHTALYWYRQSLGQGLEFLIYFQGNSAPDKSGLPSDRFSAERTGGSVSTLTIQRTQQEDSAVYLCASSPGDSLGETQYFGPGTRLLVL.

The chain combines TRBV11-2 with TRBJ1-1; 10 positions match TRBD1. CDR3 length equals 16 residues. CDR1 and CDR2 (germline): SGHAT, FQNNGV. Trimming took 1 base from V and 3 from J; bases not matched to a gene: 5. The CDR3 protein is CASSLVLGQGDTEAFF. Here the CDR3 DNA reads TGTGCCAGCAGCTTAGTGCTTGGACAGGGGGACACTGAAGCTTTCTTT. Full variable domain (missing parts from reference TRBV11-2 and TRBJ1-1): EAGVAQSPRYKIIEKRQSVAFWCNPISGHATLYWYQQILGQGPKLLIQFQNNGVVDDSQLPKDRFSAERLKGVDSTLKIQPAKLEDSAVYLCASSLVLGQGDTEAFFGQGTRLTVV.

The CDR3 region is CASSLRGVPTYEQYF. CDR3 coding DNA: TGTGCCAGCAGTTTACGGGGGGTCCCTACCTACGAGCAGTACTTC. The V and J genes are TRBV2 and TRBJ2-7; 7 bases map to TRBD2. V lost 5 bases, J lost 2 bases, and 9 bases stayed unmatched. CDR1 and CDR2 (germline): SNHLY, FYNNEI. The CDR3 covers 15 residues.

The rearrangement links TRBV25-1 to TRBJ1-4, with no clear D. The CDR3 length is 14 residues. V was clipped by 2 bases and J by 5 bases, with 9 bases between them. CDR1 MGHDK and CDR2 SYGVNS come from the germline V gene. CDR3 in DNA: TGTGCCAGCAGTGAACACACCCCGAATGAAAAACTGTTTTTT. It encodes CASSEHTPNEKLFF.

The chain is built from TRBV4-2 and TRBJ1-1; D is unresolved. Deletions cut 1 base from V and 0 bases from J, with 12 bases between. The CDR3 contains 16 residues. CDR1 and CDR2 from the germline V gene are LGHNA and YNFKEQ. Here the CDR3 reads CASSQVARRMNTEAFF. The DNA for the CDR3 is TGTGCCAGCAGCCAAGTTGCGCGCAGGATGAACACTGAAGCTTTCTTT.

The rearrangement links TRBV5-1 to TRBJ2-1; D not certain. Germline V gene sequence: CDR1 SGHRS, CDR2 YFSETQ. The CDR3 has 17 amino acids. The V end lost 3 bases, the J end lost 0 bases, and 16 bases lay between the germline ends. The CDR3 DNA reads TGCGCCAGCAGCTGGGCCGATTTCTCCCGCTCCTACAATGAGCAGTTCTTC. Translation: CASSWADFSRSYNEQFF.

This sequence joins TRBV6-5 and TRBJ2-7; maybe TRBD2 (6 bases). V lost 5 bases and J 7 bases, leaving 21 bases between the germline ends. The CDR3 spans 15 residues. Germline V gene data show CDR1 as MNHEY and CDR2 as SVGAGI. The CDR3 DNA reads TGTGCCAGCAGTCCACCCGTTGCGGGACCCGGGGAGCAGTACTTC. Translating it yields CASSPPVAGPGEQYF.

V usage is TRBV12-3 or TRBV12-4 and J usage is TRBJ2-2, with no clear D. The CDR3 runs 13 residues. Trimming removed 2 bases at V and 6 bases at J, with 7 bases between. The CDR3 loop reads CASSLSGSGELFF. CDR3 in DNA: TGTGCCAGCAGTTTATCCGGGTCCGGGGAGCTGTTTTTT.

The rearrangement uses TRBV7-8 and TRBJ1-6; D remains ambiguous. Germline V lookup: CDR1 SGHVS, CDR2 FQNEAQ. V lost 5 bases and J 0 bases, leaving 17 bases between the germline ends. The CDR3 consists of 18 residues. CDR3 region: CASSLGVFQSSYNSPLHF. The DNA of the CDR3 is TGTGCCAGCAGCCTCGGGGTTTTTCAGAGCTCCTATAATTCACCCCTCCACTTT. Looking up the rest from reference TRBV7-8 and TRBJ1-6 gives the full variable domain: GAGVSQSPRYKVAKRGQDVALRCDPISGHVSLFWYQQALGQGPEFLTYFQNEAQLDKSGLPSDRFFAERPEGSVSTLKIQRTQQEDSAVYLCASSLGVFQSSYNSPLHFGNGTRLTVT.

V gene TRBV5-1 combines with J gene TRBJ1-1; no firm D call. This CDR3 contains 11 residues. The germline V gene has CDR1 SGHRS and CDR2 YFSETQ. Trimming removed 4 bases from V and 1 base from J, with 2 bases in between. The CDR3 is CASSQNTEAFF. In DNA form, the CDR3 reads TGCGCCAGCAGCCAGAACACTGAAGCTTTCTTT. The full variable domain, completed using reference TRBV5-1 and TRBJ1-1, is KAGVTQTPRYLIKTRGQQVTLSCSPISGHRSVSWYQQTPGQGLQFLFEYFSETQRNKGNFPGRFSGRQFSNSRSEMNVSTLELGDSALYLCASSQNTEAFFGQGTRLTVV.

The chain has TRBV5-4 and TRBJ1-2; tentative D call: TRBD1 (5 bases). V was pared by 1 base and J by 4 bases, with 14 bases between. Germline V gene sequence: CDR1 SGHNT, CDR2 YYREEE (reference sequence). The CDR3 is 15 residues long. The CDR3 DNA follows: TGTGCCAGCAGCTTGCCAGGGTTGTTTACCTATGGCTACACCTTC. Translated, it gives CASSLPGLFTYGYTF.

V usage is TRBV3-1 (or the pseudogene TRBV3-2) and J usage is TRBJ2-1; 8 bases map to TRBD2. This CDR3 is built from 18 residues. Germline CDR1 and CDR2: LGHDT and YNNKEL (reference sequence). With 0 bases clipped from V and 6 bases from J, the junction kept 13 bases outside the gene matches. CDR3: CASSQDRLRGRNFNEQFF. CDR3 nucleotides: TGTGCCAGCAGCCAAGATCGCCTCCGCGGGAGGAACTTCAATGAGCAGTTCTTC.

The rearrangement joins TRBV5-1 to TRBJ2-1, with 8 bases lining up with TRBD2. This CDR3 spans 17 amino acids. Germline V lookup: CDR1 SGHRS, CDR2 YFSETQ. J gave up 1 base and V 3 bases, and 9 bases lay outside the gene matches. DNA for the CDR3: TGCGCCAGCAGCTATCCCTACTCTAGCGGGTCCTACAATGAGCAGTTCTTC. This translates into CASSYPYSSGSYNEQFF.

The V and J genes are TRBV11-3 and TRBJ1-4, with TRBD1 matching over 8 bases. Germline-derived CDR1 and CDR2 are SGHNT and YENEEA. CDR3 size: 16 residues. After removal of 1 base from V and 6 bases from J, the junction contained 7 bases not matched to a gene. The CDR3 protein is CASSLGGTGVYEKLFF. Written as DNA, the CDR3 is TGTGCCAGCAGCTTAGGAGGGACAGGAGTTTATGAAAAACTGTTTTTT.

The chain has TRBV5-1 and TRBJ2-1; D is perhaps TRBD2 (5 bases). Germline V gives CDR1 SGHRS, CDR2 YFSETQ. Trimming stripped 0 bases from V and 6 bases from J, with 16 bases between. CDR3 length equals 16 residues. CDR3 amino acids: CASSLGYRRRSNEQFF. The DNA for the CDR3 is TGCGCCAGCAGCTTGGGGTACCGGAGGAGGTCCAATGAGCAGTTCTTC.

The J gene is TRBJ2-5, the V gene TRBV13; possible D gene TRBD2, 6 bases. Trimming left V 4 bases short and J 1 base short, with 10 bases between. Germline V lookup: CDR1 PRHDT, CDR2 FYEKMQ (reference sequence). This CDR3 is built from 14 residues. The CDR3 DNA reads TGTGCCAGCAGCTCTAGGGACTCCCAAGAGACCCAGTACTTC. It yields the protein CASSSRDSQETQYF. The variable domain in full, completed from reference TRBV13 and TRBJ2-5, reads AAGVIQSPRHLIKEKRETATLKCYPIPRHDTVYWYQQGPGQDPQFLISFYEKMQSDKGSIPDRFSAQQFSDYHSELNMSSLELGDSALYFCASSSRDSQETQYFGPGTRLLVL.

This clone came up once. V is TRBV6-5 and J is TRBJ2-7, with a possible D match to TRBD2 (7 bases). CDR3 length equals 15 residues. With 2 bases removed from V and 0 bases from J, the gap between germline ends came to 11 bases. The V gene's germline CDR1 is MNHEY and CDR2 SVGAGI. CDR3 bases: TGTGCCAGCAGTTACGGGGGGGGCAACTCCTACGAGCAGTACTTC. It specifies CASSYGGGNSYEQYF.

The chain's CDR3 is CASRRQGGAETQYF. The CDR3, as DNA: TGTGCCAGCAGACGACAGGGAGGAGCAGAGACCCAGTACTTC. V gene TRBV6-5 combines with J gene TRBJ2-5; maybe TRBD1 (7 bases). Germline assignment: CDR1 MNHEY and CDR2 SVGAGI. V was pared by 6 bases and J by 4 bases, with 15 bases between. CDR3 length: 14 amino acids.

The chain uses TRBV25-1 and TRBJ1-1; 9 bases agree with TRBD1. The CDR3 is 13 residues long. V shed 6 bases and J 6 bases; nucleotides not matched to a gene: 5. CDR1 is MGHDK and CDR2 is SYGVNS in the germline V gene. The CDR3 is CASRQGAIPEAFF. CDR3 sequence (DNA): TGTGCCAGCAGACAGGGGGCGATCCCTGAAGCTTTCTTT.

The chain carries TRBV7-2 and TRBJ2-1, with TRBD2 matching 9 bases. Per the germline V gene, CDR1 is SGHTA and CDR2 is FQGNSA. The CDR3 has 14 amino acids. V was clipped by 7 bases and J by 8 bases; unmatched bases: 9. Here the CDR3 DNA reads TGTGCCAGCAAATGGGAGCGGGAGGTACATGAGCAGTTCTTC. Its translation: CASKWEREVHEQFF.

This rearrangement joins TRBV27 to TRBJ2-7, with 10 bases identical to TRBD1. V lost 6 bases to trimming and J lost 4 bases; unmatched junction nucleotides: 6. Germline V gene data show CDR1 as MNHEY and CDR2 as SMNVEV (reference sequence). CDR3 length equals 14 residues. In DNA form, the CDR3 reads TGTGCCAGCAGGATGACAGGGGGCGGTTACGAGCAGTACTTC. This sequence encodes CASRMTGGGYEQYF.

The chain carries TRBV25-1 and TRBJ2-3; 7 bases map to TRBD1. CDR1 is MGHDK and CDR2 is SYGVNS in the germline V gene. The CDR3 is 13 residues long. The J segment lost 1 base and the V segment lost 8 bases, leaving 3 bases of the junction unmatched. CDR3 sequence: CASRTGGTDTQYF. The CDR3 nucleotides read TGTGCCAGCCGAACAGGGGGCACAGATACGCAGTATTTT.

The genes are TRBV2 and TRBJ2-7, with D possibly matching TRBD2 (6 bases). The CDR3 runs 13 residues. Germline CDR1 and CDR2: SNHLY and FYNNEI. V was pared by 7 bases and J by 3 bases, with 13 bases between. CDR3 in amino acids: CASKRTMLYEQYF. DNA for the CDR3: TGTGCCAGCAAGCGGACTATGCTCTACGAGCAGTACTTC. Full variable domain (outside the CDR3, taken from reference TRBV2 and TRBJ2-7): EPEVTQTPSHQVTQMGQEVILRCVPISNHLYFYWYRQILGQKVEFLVSFYNNEISEKSEIFDDQFSVERPDGSNFTLKIRSTKLEDSAMYFCASKRTMLYEQYFGPGTRLTVT.

This chain connects TRBV7-9 to TRBJ2-5, with TRBD2 matching 7 bases. Germline assignment: CDR1 SEHNR and CDR2 FQNEAQ (reference sequence). Germline trimming cut 2 bases from V and 1 base from J; bases unmatched to any gene: 1. This CDR3 has 14 residues. The CDR3 region is CASSLWGGQETQYF. In DNA form, the CDR3 reads TGTGCCAGCAGCTTATGGGGGGGCCAAGAGACCCAGTACTTC.